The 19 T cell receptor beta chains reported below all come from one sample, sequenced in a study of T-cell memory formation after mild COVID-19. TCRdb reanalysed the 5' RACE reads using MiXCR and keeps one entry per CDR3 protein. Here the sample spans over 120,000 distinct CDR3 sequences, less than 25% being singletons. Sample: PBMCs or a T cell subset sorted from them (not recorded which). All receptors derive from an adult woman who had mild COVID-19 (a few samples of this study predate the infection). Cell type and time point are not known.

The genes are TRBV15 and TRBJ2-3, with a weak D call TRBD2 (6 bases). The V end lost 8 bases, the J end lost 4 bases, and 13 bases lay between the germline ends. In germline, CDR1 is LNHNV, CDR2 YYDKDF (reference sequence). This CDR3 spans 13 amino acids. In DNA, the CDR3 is TGTGCCACCGGCGGGACGAGGGCAGATACGCAGTATTTT. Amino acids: CATGGTRADTQYF.

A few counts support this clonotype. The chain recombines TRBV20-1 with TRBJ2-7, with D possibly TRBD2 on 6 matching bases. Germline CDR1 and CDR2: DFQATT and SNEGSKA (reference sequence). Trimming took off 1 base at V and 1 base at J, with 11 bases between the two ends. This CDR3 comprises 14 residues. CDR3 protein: CSARVRDSSYEQYF. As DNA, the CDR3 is TGCAGTGCTAGAGTGCGGGATTCGTCCTACGAGCAGTACTTC.

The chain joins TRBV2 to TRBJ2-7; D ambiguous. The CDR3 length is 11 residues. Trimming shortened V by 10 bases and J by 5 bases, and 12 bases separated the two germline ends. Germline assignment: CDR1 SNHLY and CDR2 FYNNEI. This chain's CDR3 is CATYGRHEQYF. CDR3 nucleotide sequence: TGTGCCACCTATGGCCGTCACGAGCAGTACTTC.

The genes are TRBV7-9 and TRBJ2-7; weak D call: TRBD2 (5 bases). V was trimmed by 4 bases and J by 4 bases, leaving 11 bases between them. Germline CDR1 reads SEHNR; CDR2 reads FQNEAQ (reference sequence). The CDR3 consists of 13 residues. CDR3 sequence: CASSSRLAYEQYF. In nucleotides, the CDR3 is TGTGCCAGCAGCTCTCGGCTAGCTTACGAGCAGTACTTC.

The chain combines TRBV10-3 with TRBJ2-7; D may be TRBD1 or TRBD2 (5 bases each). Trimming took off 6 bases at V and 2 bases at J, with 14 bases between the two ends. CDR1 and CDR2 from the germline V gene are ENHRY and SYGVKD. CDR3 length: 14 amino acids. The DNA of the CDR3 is TGTGCCATCAGGGTAGGTGGGACGACCTACGAGCAGTACTTC. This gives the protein CAIRVGGTTYEQYF.

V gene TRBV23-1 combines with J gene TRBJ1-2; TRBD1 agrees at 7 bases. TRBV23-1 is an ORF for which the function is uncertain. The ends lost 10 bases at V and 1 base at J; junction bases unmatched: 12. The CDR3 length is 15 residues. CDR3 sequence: CATQLRDRVNYGYTF. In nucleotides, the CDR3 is TGCGCCACCCAACTCCGGGACAGAGTTAACTATGGCTACACCTTC.

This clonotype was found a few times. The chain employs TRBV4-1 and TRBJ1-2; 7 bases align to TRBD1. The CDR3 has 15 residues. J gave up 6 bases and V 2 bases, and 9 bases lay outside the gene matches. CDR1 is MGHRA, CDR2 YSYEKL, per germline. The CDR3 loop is CASSQPSGGIHGYTF. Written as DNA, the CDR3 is TGCGCCAGCAGCCAACCTTCAGGGGGGATCCATGGCTACACCTTC.

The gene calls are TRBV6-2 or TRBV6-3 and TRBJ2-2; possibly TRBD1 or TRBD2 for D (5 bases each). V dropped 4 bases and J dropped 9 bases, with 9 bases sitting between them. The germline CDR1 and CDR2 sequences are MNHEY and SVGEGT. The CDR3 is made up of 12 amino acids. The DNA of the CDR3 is TGTGCCAGCAGTTTCTCGGGGCGGGAGCTGTTTTTT. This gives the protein CASSFSGRELFF.

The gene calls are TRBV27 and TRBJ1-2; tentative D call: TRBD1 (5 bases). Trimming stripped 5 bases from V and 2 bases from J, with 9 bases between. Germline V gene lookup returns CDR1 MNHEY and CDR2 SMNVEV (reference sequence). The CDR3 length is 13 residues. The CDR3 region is CASSPEGNYGYTF. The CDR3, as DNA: TGTGCCAGCAGTCCCGAGGGGAACTATGGCTACACCTTC.

The CDR3 nucleotides are TGTGCCACCAGTGACTCTGTCCTCAGCAATCAGCCCCAGCATTTT. Translation gives CATSDSVLSNQPQHF. The chain carries TRBV24-1 and TRBJ1-5; D unclear. Trimming stripped 4 bases from V and 1 base from J, with 10 bases between. Per the germline V gene, CDR1 is KGHDR and CDR2 is SFDVKD. The CDR3 loop spans 15 amino acids.

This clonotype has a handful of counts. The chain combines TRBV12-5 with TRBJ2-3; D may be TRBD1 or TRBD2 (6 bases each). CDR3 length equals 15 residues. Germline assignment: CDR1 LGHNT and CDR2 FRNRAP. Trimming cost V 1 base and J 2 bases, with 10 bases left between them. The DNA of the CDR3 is TGTGCTAGTGGTTTGGCGGGGGCCTACACAGATACGCAGTATTTT. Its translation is CASGLAGAYTDTQYF.

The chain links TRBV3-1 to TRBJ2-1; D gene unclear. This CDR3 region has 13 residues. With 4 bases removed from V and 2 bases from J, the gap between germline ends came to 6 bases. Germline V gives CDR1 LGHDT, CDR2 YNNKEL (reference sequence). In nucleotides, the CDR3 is TGTGCCAGCAGCCGCCGTGCCTACAATGAGCAGTTCTTC. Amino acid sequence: CASSRRAYNEQFF.

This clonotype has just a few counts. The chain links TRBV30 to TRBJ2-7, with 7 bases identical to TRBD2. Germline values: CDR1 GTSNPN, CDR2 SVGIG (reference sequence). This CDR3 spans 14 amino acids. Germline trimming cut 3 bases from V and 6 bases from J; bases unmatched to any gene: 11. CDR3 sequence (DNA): TGTGCCTGGAGCATCTGGAGCGGGGTTGGCGAGCAGTACTTC. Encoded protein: CAWSIWSGVGEQYF.

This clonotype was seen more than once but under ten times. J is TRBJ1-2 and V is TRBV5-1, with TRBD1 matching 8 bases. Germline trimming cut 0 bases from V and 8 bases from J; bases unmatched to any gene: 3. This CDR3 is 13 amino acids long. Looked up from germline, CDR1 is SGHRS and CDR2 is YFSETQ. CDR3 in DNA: TGCGCCAGCAGCTTGGAGGACAGGGACGGCTACACCTTC. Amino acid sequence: CASSLEDRDGYTF.

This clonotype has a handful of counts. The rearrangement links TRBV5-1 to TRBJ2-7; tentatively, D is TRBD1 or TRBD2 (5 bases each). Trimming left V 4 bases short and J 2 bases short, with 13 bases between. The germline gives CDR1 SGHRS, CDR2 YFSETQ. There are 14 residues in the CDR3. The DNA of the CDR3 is TGCGCCAGCAGCCCGGGGTGGGGCCCCTACGAGCAGTACTTC. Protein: CASSPGWGPYEQYF.

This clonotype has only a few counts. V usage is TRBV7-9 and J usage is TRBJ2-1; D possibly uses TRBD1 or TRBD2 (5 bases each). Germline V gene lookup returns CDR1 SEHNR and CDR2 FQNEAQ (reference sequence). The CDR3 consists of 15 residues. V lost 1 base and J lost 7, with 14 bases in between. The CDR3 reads CASSLVMGEWNEQFF. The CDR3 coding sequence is TGTGCCAGCAGCTTAGTTATGGGGGAGTGGAATGAGCAGTTCTTC.

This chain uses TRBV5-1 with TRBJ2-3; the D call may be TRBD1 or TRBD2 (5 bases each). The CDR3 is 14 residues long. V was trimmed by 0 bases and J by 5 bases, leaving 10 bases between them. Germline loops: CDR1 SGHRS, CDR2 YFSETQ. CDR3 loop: CASSLAVGEDTQYF. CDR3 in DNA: TGCGCCAGCAGCTTGGCCGTGGGGGAAGATACGCAGTATTTT.

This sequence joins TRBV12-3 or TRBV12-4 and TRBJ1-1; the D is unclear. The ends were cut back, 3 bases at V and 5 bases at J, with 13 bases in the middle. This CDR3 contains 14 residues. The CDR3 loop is CASSLSGFGTEAFF. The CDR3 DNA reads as TGTGCCAGCAGTTTGTCGGGTTTCGGGACTGAAGCTTTCTTT.

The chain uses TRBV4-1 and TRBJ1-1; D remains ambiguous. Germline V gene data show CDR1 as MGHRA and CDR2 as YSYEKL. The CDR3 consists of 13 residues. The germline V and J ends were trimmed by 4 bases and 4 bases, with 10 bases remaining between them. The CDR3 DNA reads TGCGCCAGCAGCCCGAGCCCGGCCACTGAAGCTTTCTTT. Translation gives CASSPSPATEAFF.